This T cell receptor beta chain derives from a study of blood T cells in healthy people across ages. This clonotype turned up a few times. Its matching antigen is unknown. Per individual sample, total RNA of at least 5.5 micrograms was extracted. The study, taken as a whole, reports: There was no known CMV status for donors, so expanded clonotype changes were possibly confounded. A roughly linear fall in TCR beta diversity per million T cells was seen with increasing age.

CDR1 is MDHEN, CDR2 SYDVKM, per germline. The CDR3 runs to 11 residues. Trimming left V 3 bases short and J 7 bases short, with 6 bases between. The authors ran a second PCR of 7 to 11 cycles using a sample-barcoded 5' primer and a J-beta primer mix. TCRdb reprocessed the 5' RACE reads with MiXCR, giving one entry per CDR3 protein. Of fewer than 1.5 million distinct CDR3 sequences detected, 42% appear once; the ten largest clones hold 7.9%. The clonotype was recovered from a young woman in good health. The chain carries TRBV28 and TRBJ2-5; D uncertain. Sequenced material: blood. CDR3 bases: TGTGCCAGCAGTTTTCCCGGGACCCAGTACTTC. Translating it yields CASSFPGTQYF.